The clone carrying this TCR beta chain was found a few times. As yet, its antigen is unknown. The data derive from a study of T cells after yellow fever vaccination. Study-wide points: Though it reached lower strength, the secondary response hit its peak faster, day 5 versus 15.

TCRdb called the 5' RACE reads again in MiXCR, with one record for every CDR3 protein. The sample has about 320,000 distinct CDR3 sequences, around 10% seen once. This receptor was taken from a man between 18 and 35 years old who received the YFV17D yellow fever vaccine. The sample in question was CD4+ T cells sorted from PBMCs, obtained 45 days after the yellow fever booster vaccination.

In nucleotides, the CDR3 is TGTGCCAGCAGCCCGGAAGCAGGGGCCCGCTACAATGAGCAGTTCTTC. As protein: CASSPEAGARYNEQFF. The genes are TRBV5-6 and TRBJ2-1; D is perhaps TRBD1 (6 bases). V was shortened by 4 bases and J by 3 bases, with 17 bases between the two germline ends. This CDR3 has 16 amino acids. Germline CDR1 reads SGHDT; CDR2 reads YYEEEE.